This T cell receptor (beta chain) was identified in a study of Ad26.COV2.S vaccination and SARS-CoV-2 variants. Sequencing was performed with immunoSEQ multiplex PCR; in TCRdb, only in-frame clones are kept and a portion is missing. This sample has about 350,000 clones, with approximately 90% found just once. Study findings and constraints: Vaccinated and placebo-treated recipients had similar non-spike TCR breadth. Placebo recipients trailed vaccine recipients in spike-specific TCR breadth.

Treatment described: 15 to 20 received Ad26.COV2.S at low or high dose, single or two shots; 5 received placebo; per-sample allocation not given. The study sampled participants on day 63 after the first vaccine or placebo injection. Points on this clone: Its antigen is as yet unknown.

The receptor was isolated from a person aged 18-60 years who received the Ad26.COV2.S COVID-19 vaccine or a placebo. The input for sequencing was peripheral blood, taken in a trial of Ad26.COV2.S vaccine versus placebo.

CDR3 nucleotide sequence: TGTGCCAGCAGCGCAGGAAATACAGGGCTGAGGGAAAAACTGTTTTTT. This codes for CASSAGNTGLREKLFF. The chain joins TRBV9 to TRBJ1-4, with D perhaps matching TRBD1 (6 bases). Trimming cost V 3 bases and J 8 bases, with 20 bases left between them. Germline V gene data show CDR1 as SGDLS and CDR2 as YYNGEE. The CDR3 spans 16 residues.